These 3 T cell receptor beta chains share one sample of origin, sequenced in a study of OX40 agonist ivuxolimab in advanced cancers. Data came from immunoSEQ multiplex PCR; TCRdb stores just in-frame clones and leaves some out. The sample lists some 37,000 clones; around 82% were seen once. This material consisted of CD4+ or CD8+ T cells sorted from blood, taken in a trial of the OX40 agonist ivuxolimab. Source of these receptors: an adult with an advanced solid tumor such as melanoma, head and neck, liver or kidney cancer.

The chain recombines TRBV19 with TRBJ2-1; TRBD2 matches at 10 bases. The CDR3 totals 16 residues. Trimming removed 6 bases from V and 1 base from J; junction bases left unmatched: 6. Per the germline V gene, CDR1 is LNHDA and CDR2 is SQIVND (reference sequence). The CDR3 coding sequence is TGTGCCAGTAGACACAGCGGGGGGGCGTCCTACAATGAGCAGTTCTTC. It translates to CASRHSGGASYNEQFF.

The chain has TRBV5-1 and TRBJ1-2; possible D gene TRBD1, 5 bases. Deletions cut 0 bases from V and 4 bases from J, with 13 bases between. Per the germline V gene, CDR1 is SGHRS and CDR2 is YFSETQ. This CDR3 has 15 amino acids. The CDR3 nucleotides are TGCGCCAGCAGCTTGGTCGCCAGGGAGGGCTATGGCTACACCTTC. It is translated as CASSLVAREGYGYTF.

The gene calls are TRBV6-5 and TRBJ1-1; D unresolved. There are 14 residues in the CDR3. V lost 7 bases and J lost 1, with 13 bases in between. The germline V gene encodes CDR1 MNHEY and CDR2 SVGAGI. Written as DNA, the CDR3 is TGTGCCAGCAAAAGAGGGCGAGGGAACACTGAAGCTTTCTTT. It specifies CASKRGRGNTEAFF.